Below are 9 T cell receptor beta chains sequenced from a single sample in a study of blood T cell repertoires in COVID-19. Produced via immunoSEQ multiplex PCR; TCRdb's table is partial and in-frame only. The sample includes 150,000 or so clones, 87% of them seen just once. Specimen: peripheral blood. The receptors originated from a man older than 75 with acute or convalescent COVID-19.

The rearrangement joins TRBV21-1 to TRBJ2-7; TRBD1 is the table's D call, not checked against the DNA. TRBV21-1 is noted as a pseudogene. The CDR3 sequence is 15 residues long. This CDR3 reads CASIGTGLTSYEQYF. The CDR3 DNA reads TGTGCCAGCATCGGGACAGGATTGACCTCCTACGAGCAGTACTTC.

This clone has a single count. The genes are TRBV28 and TRBJ1-2; no firm D call. Germline values: CDR1 MDHEN, CDR2 SYDVKM. V lost 6 bases and J 2 bases, leaving 7 bases between the germline ends. The CDR3 length is 12 residues. This CDR3 reads CASSTGNYGYTF. The CDR3 nucleotides read TGTGCCAGCAGCACGGGGAACTATGGCTACACCTTC.

The J gene is TRBJ2-2, the V gene TRBV5-1; 7 bases map to TRBD2. This CDR3 region has 18 residues. The germline gives CDR1 SGHRS, CDR2 YFSETQ. The J segment lost 0 bases and the V segment lost 0 bases, leaving 8 bases of the junction unmatched. The CDR3 here is CASSLVGGSQSNTGELFF. As DNA, the CDR3 is TGCGCCAGCAGCTTGGTCGGGGGGTCCCAATCGAACACCGGGGAGCTGTTTTTT.

The genes are TRBV19 and TRBJ1-3; no clear D. V was clipped by 4 bases and J by 0 bases, with 10 bases between them. This CDR3 spans 15 amino acids. Germline-derived CDR1 and CDR2 are LNHDA and SQIVND (reference sequence). CDR3 nucleotide sequence: TGTGCCAGTAGTAGACTGCTTCTCTCTGGAAACACCATATATTTT. It encodes CASSRLLLSGNTIYF.

The chain employs TRBV11-2 and TRBJ2-7, with 8 bases lining up with TRBD2. Germline-derived CDR1 and CDR2 are SGHAT and FQNNGV. V shed 4 bases and J 6 bases; nucleotides not matched to a gene: 11. This CDR3 spans 15 amino acids. The CDR3 loop is CASSSNGLARGEQYF. As DNA, the CDR3 is TGTGCCAGCAGCTCCAACGGACTAGCTCGGGGCGAGCAGTACTTC.

The rearrangement links TRBV5-1 to TRBJ2-1, with 10 bases matching TRBD2. The CDR3 consists of 16 residues. The trim removed 1 base at V and 9 bases at J, leaving 10 bases unmatched. Germline CDR1 is SGHRS and CDR2 is YFSETQ. The CDR3 reads CASSLLVGLAETEQFF. The CDR3, as DNA: TGCGCCAGCAGCTTGCTCGTAGGACTAGCGGAAACTGAGCAGTTCTTC.

This clone was recorded once. The V call is TRBV18, the J call TRBJ1-2, with TRBD1 matching 7 bases. The CDR3 loop spans 18 amino acids. CDR1 and CDR2 from the germline V gene are KGHSH and LQKENI. Losses at the gene ends were 3 bases for V and 7 bases for J; bases not matched to a gene: 20. The CDR3 DNA reads TGTGCCAGCTCACCCTCACAGGGACAGCGAGAGGCCAGGTCTGGCTACACCTTC. Its translation is CASSPSQGQREARSGYTF.

This rearrangement joins TRBV7-3 to TRBJ2-7, with 8 positions matching TRBD2. The CDR3 has 13 amino acids. Germline V gives CDR1 SGHTA, CDR2 FQGTGA. The junction had 3 bases not matched to a gene; V was cut back by 3 bases and J by 5 bases. As DNA, the CDR3 is TGTGCCAGCAGCTTTACTAGCGGTGACGAGCAGTACTTC. It encodes CASSFTSGDEQYF. The full variable domain, with the rest looked up from reference TRBV7-3 and TRBJ2-7, is GAGVSQTPSNKVTEKGKYVELRCDPISGHTALYWYRQSLGQGPEFLIYFQGTGAADDSGLPNDRFFAVRPEGSVSTLKIQRTERGDSAVYLCASSFTSGDEQYFGPGTRLTVT.

In nucleotides, the CDR3 is TGTGCCAGCAGCCCCCGGGTAGCGGGAACAAATGAGCAGTTCTTC. Translating gives CASSPRVAGTNEQFF. The rearrangement uses TRBV7-2 and TRBJ2-1, with TRBD2 identical over 8 bases. V was clipped by 5 bases and J by 7 bases; unmatched bases: 10. This CDR3 comprises 15 residues. Germline V gives CDR1 SGHTA, CDR2 FQGNSA. Combining the CDR3 with reference TRBV7-2 and TRBJ2-1 gives the whole variable domain GAGVSQSPSNKVTEKGKDVELRCDPISGHTALYWYRQSLGQGLEFLIYFQGNSAPDKSGLPSDRFSAERTGGSVSTLTIQRTQQEDSAVYLCASSPRVAGTNEQFFGPGTRLTVL.